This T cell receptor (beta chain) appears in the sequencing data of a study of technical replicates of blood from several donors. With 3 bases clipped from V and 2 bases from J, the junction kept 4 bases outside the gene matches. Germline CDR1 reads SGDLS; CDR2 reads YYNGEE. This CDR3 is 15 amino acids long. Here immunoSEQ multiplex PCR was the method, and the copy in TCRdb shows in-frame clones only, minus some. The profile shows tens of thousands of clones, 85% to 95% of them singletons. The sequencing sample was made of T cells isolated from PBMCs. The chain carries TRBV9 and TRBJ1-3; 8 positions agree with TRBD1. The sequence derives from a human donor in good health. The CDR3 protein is CASSAQGAAGNTIYF. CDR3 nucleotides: TGTGCCAGCAGCGCCCAGGGGGCAGCTGGAAACACCATATATTTT.